The next 14 T cell receptor beta chains were all read from a single sample in a study of regulatory T cells in long-lasting Graves disease. The time point here: persistent/refractory GD, antithyroid drugs over 5 years with positive TRAb. Construction of the TCR library relied on RNA isolated from PBMCs. Arm-PCR of CDR3 regions with iRepertoire HTBI primers generated TCR beta libraries. MiXCR, applied by TCRdb to the multiplex PCR reads, yields one record per CDR3 protein. Found here are about 470,000 distinct CDR3 sequences, 20% to 25% of them singletons; the top ten hold approximately 7.8%. This sample comprised peripheral blood mononuclear cells (PBMCs), obtained when the disease was refractory, from a patient treated with antithyroid drugs. The receptors come from a female donor with Graves disease.

The genes are TRBV6-1 and TRBJ2-7, with 9 bases that match TRBD1. The CDR3 loop spans 16 amino acids. Germline V CDR1 and CDR2: MNHNS, SASEGT. After removal of 10 bases from V and 3 bases from J, the junction contained 16 bases not matched to a gene. The CDR3 DNA is TGTGCCACACTACCGGTGACCGGGACAGGGCACTACGAGCAGTACTTC. This translates into CATLPVTGTGHYEQYF.

A remark on this clonotype: This may stem from a read error, because a much larger clone lies one nucleotide away. V is TRBV7-9 and J is TRBJ1-2; D ambiguous. This CDR3 has 14 residues. Germline values: CDR1 SEHNR, CDR2 FQNEAQ (reference sequence). V was shortened by 1 base and J by 4 bases, with 10 bases between the two germline ends. The CDR3 reads CASSLEAVCYGYTF. The DNA of the CDR3 is TGTGCCAGCAGCTTAGAGGCAGTATGCTATGGCTACACCTTC.

The chain combines TRBV27 with TRBJ1-3; no firm D call. The CDR3 runs 16 residues. V was pared by 4 bases and J by 0 bases, with 13 bases between. The germline V gene encodes CDR1 MNHEY and CDR2 SMNVEV (reference sequence). The CDR3 sequence is CASSSFSVDSGNTIYF. As DNA, the CDR3 is TGTGCCAGCAGTTCATTCAGCGTCGACTCTGGAAACACCATATATTTT.

This chain joins TRBV19 and TRBJ1-1, with 12 bases aligning to TRBD1. CDR1 and CDR2 (germline): LNHDA, SQIVND (reference sequence). The ends lost 4 bases at V and 6 bases at J; junction bases unmatched: 9. The CDR3 contains 16 residues. The CDR3 DNA sequence: TGTGCCAGTAGTAGCCGGGACAGGGGGCAGTTCGCTGAAGCTTTCTTT. Protein product: CASSSRDRGQFAEAFF.

This chain joins TRBV4-2 and TRBJ2-2; either TRBD1 or TRBD2 may fit D (5 bases each). Germline CDR1 reads LGHNA; CDR2 reads YNFKEQ. The CDR3 contains 16 residues. V was shortened by 4 bases and J by 2 bases, with 14 bases between the two germline ends. CDR3 loop: CASSPILGTNTGELFF. The CDR3 bases are TGTGCCAGCAGCCCAATCCTGGGGACCAACACCGGGGAGCTGTTTTTT.

This chain connects TRBV18 to TRBJ1-3; a possible D gene is TRBD1 (5 bases). Trimming took off 3 bases at V and 0 bases at J, with 9 bases between the two ends. Germline assignment: CDR1 KGHSH and CDR2 LQKENI. The CDR3 consists of 15 residues. Here the CDR3 DNA reads TGTGCCAGCTCACCCTTGACAGCCTCTGGAAACACCATATATTTT. Residues: CASSPLTASGNTIYF. Full variable domain (outside the CDR3, taken from reference TRBV18 and TRBJ1-3): NAGVMQNPRHLVRRRGQEARLRCSPMKGHSHVYWYRQLPEEGLKFMVYLQKENIIDESGMPKERFSAEFPKEGPSILRIQQVVRGDSAAYFCASSPLTASGNTIYFGEGSWLTVV.

This clonotype was picked up a small number of times. CDR3 in DNA: TGTGCCAGCAGCCAAGGAGAGGGGGCTGGCTACACCTTC. Residues: CASSQGEGAGYTF. The rearrangement links TRBV4-2 to TRBJ1-2, with 7 bases that match TRBD1. Trimming cost V 1 base and J 7 bases; bases outside gene matches: 3. The CDR3 contains 13 residues. Germline CDR1 LGHNA, CDR2 YNFKEQ.

There are many counts of this clonotype. This rearrangement joins TRBV11-3 to TRBJ1-4, with D perhaps TRBD1 (5 bases). This CDR3 has 14 residues. Per the germline V gene, CDR1 is SGHNT and CDR2 is YENEEA. Between the trimmed V and J ends, which lost 11 bases and 7 bases, there was a span of 20 bases. For the CDR3, the DNA is TGTGCCTGCGTCTGGGCAGGGAGTCGTGAAAAACTGTTTTTT. It yields the protein CACVWAGSREKLFF.

The chain joins TRBV7-9 to TRBJ2-7; D unresolved. The CDR3 has 14 amino acids. The germline CDR1 and CDR2 sequences are SEHNR and FQNEAQ (reference sequence). V lost 5 bases, J lost 5 bases, and 16 bases lay in between. The CDR3, as DNA: TGTGCCAGCAGCCCGGACGTGCAGTCCCACGAGCAGTACTTC. The encoded protein is CASSPDVQSHEQYF.

This clonotype came up many times. J is TRBJ1-2 and V is TRBV6-1; TRBD1 aligns across 7 bases. Looked up from germline, CDR1 is MNHNS and CDR2 is SASEGT. V was clipped by 8 bases and J by 0 bases; unmatched bases: 0. The CDR3 sequence is 12 residues long. The CDR3 loop is CASQGANYGYTF. In DNA form, the CDR3 reads TGTGCCAGCCAGGGGGCTAACTATGGCTACACCTTC.

This clonotype was detected many times. This chain joins TRBV6-2 or TRBV6-3 and TRBJ1-2, with 9 nucleotides matching TRBD1. The CDR3 runs 16 residues. Germline CDR1 reads MNHEY; CDR2 reads SVGEGT. V was clipped by 0 bases and J by 5 bases; unmatched bases: 7. CDR3 protein: CASSYSSGQGFYGYTF. In nucleotides, the CDR3 is TGTGCCAGCAGTTACTCCTCGGGACAGGGTTTTTATGGCTACACCTTC.

A few counts support this clonotype. This sequence joins TRBV19 and TRBJ1-3; D is unclear. V dropped 6 bases and J dropped 0 bases, with 9 bases sitting between them. Germline CDR1 reads LNHDA; CDR2 reads SQIVND (reference sequence). The CDR3 consists of 14 residues. The CDR3, as DNA: TGTGCCAGTAGGAGGGTCCTCTCTGGAAACACCATATATTTT. Its translation: CASRRVLSGNTIYF.

The gene calls are TRBV7-3 and TRBJ2-1; D gene uncertain. Germline V gives CDR1 SGHTA, CDR2 FQGTGA. The V end was cut by 1 base, the J end by 7 bases, with 8 bases between. The CDR3 consists of 13 residues. CDR3 DNA sequence: TGTGCCAGCAGCTTAAATGGCTTAAATGAGCAGTTCTTC. It is translated as CASSLNGLNEQFF.

The table lists this clonotype with a few counts. Sequence at one end of the junction differs from germline and may be a read error. The gene calls are TRBV6-1 and TRBJ2-2; TRBD1 agrees at 9 bases. The length of the CDR3 is 15 residues. Germline-derived CDR1 and CDR2 are MNHNS and SASEGT. CDR3 DNA sequence: TGTGCCAGTCATACGGGACAGGGATACACCTGGGAGCTGTTTTTT. Translating it yields CASHTGQGYTWELFF.